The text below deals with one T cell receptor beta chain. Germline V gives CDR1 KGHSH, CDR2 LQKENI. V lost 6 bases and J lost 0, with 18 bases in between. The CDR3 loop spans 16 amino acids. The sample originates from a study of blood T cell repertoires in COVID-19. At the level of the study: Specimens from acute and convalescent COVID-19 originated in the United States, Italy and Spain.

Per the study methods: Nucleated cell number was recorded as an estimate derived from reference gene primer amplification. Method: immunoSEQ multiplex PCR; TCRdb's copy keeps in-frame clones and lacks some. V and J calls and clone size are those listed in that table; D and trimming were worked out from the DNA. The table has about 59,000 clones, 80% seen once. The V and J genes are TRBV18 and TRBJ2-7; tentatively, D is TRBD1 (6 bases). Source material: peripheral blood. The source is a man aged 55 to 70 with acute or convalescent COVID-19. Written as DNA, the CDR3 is TGTGCCAGCTCGAAGGACATGGGGGCGGCCTCCTACGAGCAGTACTTC. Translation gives CASSKDMGAASYEQYF.